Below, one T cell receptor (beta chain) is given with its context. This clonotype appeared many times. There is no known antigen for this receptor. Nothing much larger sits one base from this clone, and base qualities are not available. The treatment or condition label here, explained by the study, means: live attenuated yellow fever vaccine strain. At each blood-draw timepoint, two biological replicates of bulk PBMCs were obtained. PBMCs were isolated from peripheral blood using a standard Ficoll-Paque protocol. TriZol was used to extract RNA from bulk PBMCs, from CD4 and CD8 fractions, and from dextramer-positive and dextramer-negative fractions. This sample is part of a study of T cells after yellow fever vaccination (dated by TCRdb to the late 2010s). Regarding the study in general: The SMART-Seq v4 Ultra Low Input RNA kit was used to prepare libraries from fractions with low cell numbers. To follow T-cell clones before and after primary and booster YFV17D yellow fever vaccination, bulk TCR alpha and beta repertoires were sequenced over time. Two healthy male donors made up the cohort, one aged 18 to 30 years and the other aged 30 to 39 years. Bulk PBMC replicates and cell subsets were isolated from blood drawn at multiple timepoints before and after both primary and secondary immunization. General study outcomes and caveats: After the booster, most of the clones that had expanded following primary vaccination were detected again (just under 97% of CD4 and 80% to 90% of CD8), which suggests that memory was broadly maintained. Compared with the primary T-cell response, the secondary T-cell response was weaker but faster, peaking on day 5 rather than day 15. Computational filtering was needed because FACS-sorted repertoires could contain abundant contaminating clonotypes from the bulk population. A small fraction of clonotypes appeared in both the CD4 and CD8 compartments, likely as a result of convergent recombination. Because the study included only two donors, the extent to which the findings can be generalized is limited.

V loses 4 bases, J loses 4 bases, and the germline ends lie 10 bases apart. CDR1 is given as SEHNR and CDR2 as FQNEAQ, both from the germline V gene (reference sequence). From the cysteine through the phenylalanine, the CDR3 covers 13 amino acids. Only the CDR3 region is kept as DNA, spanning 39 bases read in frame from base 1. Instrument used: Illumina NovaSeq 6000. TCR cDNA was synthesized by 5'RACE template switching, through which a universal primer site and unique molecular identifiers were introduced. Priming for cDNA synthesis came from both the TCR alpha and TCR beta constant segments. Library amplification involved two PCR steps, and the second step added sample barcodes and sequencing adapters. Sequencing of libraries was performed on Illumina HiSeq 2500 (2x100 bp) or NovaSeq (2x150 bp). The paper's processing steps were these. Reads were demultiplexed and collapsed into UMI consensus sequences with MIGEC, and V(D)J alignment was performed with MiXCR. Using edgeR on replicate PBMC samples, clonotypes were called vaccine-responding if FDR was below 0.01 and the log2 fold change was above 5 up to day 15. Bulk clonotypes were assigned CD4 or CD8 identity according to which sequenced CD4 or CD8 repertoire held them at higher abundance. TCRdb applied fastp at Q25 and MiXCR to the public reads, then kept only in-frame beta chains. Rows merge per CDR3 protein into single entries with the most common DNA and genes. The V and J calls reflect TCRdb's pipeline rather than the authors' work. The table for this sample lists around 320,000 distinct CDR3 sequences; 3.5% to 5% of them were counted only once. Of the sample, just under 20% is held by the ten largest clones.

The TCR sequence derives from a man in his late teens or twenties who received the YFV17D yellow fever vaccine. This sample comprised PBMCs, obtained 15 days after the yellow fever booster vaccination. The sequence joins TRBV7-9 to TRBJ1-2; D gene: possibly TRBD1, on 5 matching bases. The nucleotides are TGTGCCAGCAGCTACAGGAATCTCTATGGCTACACCTTC. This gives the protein CASSYRNLYGYTF.